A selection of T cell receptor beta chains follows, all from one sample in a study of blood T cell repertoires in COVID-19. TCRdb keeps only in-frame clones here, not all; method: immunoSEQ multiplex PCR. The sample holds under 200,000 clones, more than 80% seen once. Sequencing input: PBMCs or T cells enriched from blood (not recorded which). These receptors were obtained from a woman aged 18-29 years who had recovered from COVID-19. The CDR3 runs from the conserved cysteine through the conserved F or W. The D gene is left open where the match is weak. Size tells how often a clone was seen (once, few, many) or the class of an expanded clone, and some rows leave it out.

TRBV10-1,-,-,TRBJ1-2,CASSPRGHNYGYTF,TGCGCCAGCAGTCCCCGGGGACATAACTATGGCTACACCTTC
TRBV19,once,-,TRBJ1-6,CASRNREPNSPLHF,TGTGCCAGTAGGAACAGGGAGCCCAATTCACCCCTCCACTTT
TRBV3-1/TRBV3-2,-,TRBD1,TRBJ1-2,CASSQPQGNNYGYTF,TGTGCCAGCAGCCAACCACAGGGGAATAACTATGGCTACACCTTC
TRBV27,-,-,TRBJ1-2,CASSLLGGNGGYTF,TGTGCCAGCAGTTTATTGGGGGGAAACGGTGGCTACACCTTC
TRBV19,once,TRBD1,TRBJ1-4,CASSPDRGEKLFF,TGTGCCAGTAGTCCCGACAGGGGCGAAAAACTGTTTTTT
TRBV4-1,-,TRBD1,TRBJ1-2,CASSPGQGAIDGYTF,TGCGCCAGCAGCCCAGGACAGGGGGCGATCGATGGCTACACCTTC
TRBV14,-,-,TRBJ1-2,CASSQEGRLFGYTF,TGTGCCAGCAGCCAAGAAGGCAGGTTATTTGGCTACACCTTC
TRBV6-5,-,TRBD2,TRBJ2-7,CASSTYRTSFYEQYF,TGTGCCAGCAGTACATACAGGACTAGCTTTTACGAGCAGTACTTC
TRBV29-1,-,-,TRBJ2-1,CSVEGQNNEQFF,TGCAGCGTTGAGGGGCAGAACAATGAGCAGTTCTTC
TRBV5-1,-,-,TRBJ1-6,CASRGQGNSPLHF,TGCGCCAGCAGGGGGCAGGGGAATTCACCCCTCCACTTT
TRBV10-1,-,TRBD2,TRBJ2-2,CASWEVTSGGNNTGELFF,TGCGCCAGCTGGGAGGTTACTAGCGGGGGAAACAACACCGGGGAGCTGTTTTTT
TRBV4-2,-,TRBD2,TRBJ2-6,CASSQDVSGVGANVLTF,TGTGCCAGCAGCCAAGATGTGAGCGGGGTAGGGGCCAACGTCCTGACTTTC
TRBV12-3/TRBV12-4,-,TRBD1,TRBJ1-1,CASSSGTAIEAFF,TGTGCCAGCAGTTCCGGGACAGCTATCGAAGCTTTCTTT
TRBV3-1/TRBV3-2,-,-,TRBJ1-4,CASSPQGAGIREKLFF,TGTGCCAGCAGCCCCCAAGGGGCAGGGATAAGGGAAAAACTGTTTTTT
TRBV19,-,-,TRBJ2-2,CASSIVLANTGELFF,TGTGCCAGTAGTATAGTCCTCGCGAACACCGGGGAGCTGTTTTTT
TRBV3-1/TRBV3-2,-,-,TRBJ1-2,CASSQTEGNYGYTF,TGTGCCAGCAGCCAGACCGAGGGTAACTATGGCTACACCTTC
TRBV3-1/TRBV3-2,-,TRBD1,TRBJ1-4,CASSKGTGSEKLFF,TGTGCCAGCAGTAAAGGGACAGGGAGCGAAAAACTGTTTTTT
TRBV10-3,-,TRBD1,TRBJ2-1,CAISEWGQSNEQFF,TGTGCCATCAGTGAGTGGGGACAGTCCAATGAGCAGTTCTTC
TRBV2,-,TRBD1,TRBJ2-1,CAIKGAAYNEQFF,TGTGCCATCAAGGGGGCCGCGTACAATGAGCAGTTCTTC
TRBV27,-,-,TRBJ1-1,CASRIQQNTEAFF,TGTGCCAGCAGAATTCAACAGAACACTGAAGCTTTCTTT
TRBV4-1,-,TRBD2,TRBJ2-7,CASSHLITGTSGDYEQYF,TGCGCCAGCAGCCACCTGATTACCGGGACTAGCGGAGACTACGAGCAGTACTTC
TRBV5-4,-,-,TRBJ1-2,CASSPPDRYGYTF,TGTGCCAGCAGCCCACCGGACAGATATGGCTACACCTTC
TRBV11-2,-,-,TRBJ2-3,CASSLGTDTQYF,TGTGCCAGCAGCCTCGGGACAGATACGCAGTATTTT
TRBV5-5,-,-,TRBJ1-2,CASSSGGGTNYGYTF,TGTGCCAGCAGCTCTGGGGGCGGAACTAACTATGGCTACACCTTC
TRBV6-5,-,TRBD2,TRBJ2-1,CASSYAGRGGFAEQFF,TGTGCCAGCAGTTACGCGGGGCGGGGGGGATTTGCTGAGCAGTTCTTC
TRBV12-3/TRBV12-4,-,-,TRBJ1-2,CASSFGTLGYTF,TGTGCCAGCAGTTTCGGGACACTCGGCTACACCTTC
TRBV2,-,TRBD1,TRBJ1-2,CASNSAGGYGYTF,TGTGCCAGCAATTCGGCAGGGGGCTATGGCTACACCTTC
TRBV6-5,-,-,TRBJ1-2,CASSLTGQGNNYGYTF,TGTGCCAGCAGTTTAACGGGCCAGGGTAACAACTATGGCTACACCTTC
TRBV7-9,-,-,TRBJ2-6,CASSQARGAPSGANVLTF,TGTGCCAGCAGCCAGGCACGGGGGGCACCGTCGGGGGCCAACGTCCTGACTTTC
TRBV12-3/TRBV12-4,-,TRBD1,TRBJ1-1,CASSPGTGTQAFF,TGTGCCAGCAGTCCCGGGACAGGGACACAAGCTTTCTTT
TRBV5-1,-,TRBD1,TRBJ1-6,CASATGTENSPLHF,TGCGCCAGTGCTACCGGGACAGAAAATTCACCCCTCCACTTT
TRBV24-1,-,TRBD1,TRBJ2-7,CATSEDRGGEQYF,TGTGCCACCTCTGAGGACAGGGGAGGCGAGCAGTACTTC
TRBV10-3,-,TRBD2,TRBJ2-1,CAISESSGVYNEQFF,TGTGCCATCAGTGAGTCTAGCGGGGTTTACAATGAGCAGTTCTTC
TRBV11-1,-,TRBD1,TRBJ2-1,CASSTPGTGTYNEQFF,TGTGCCAGCAGCACTCCCGGGACAGGGACCTACAATGAGCAGTTCTTC
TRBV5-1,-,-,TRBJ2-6,CASRQGGASGANVLTF,TGCGCCAGCAGACAGGGAGGGGCCTCTGGGGCCAACGTCCTGACTTTC
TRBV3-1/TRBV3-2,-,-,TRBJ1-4,CASSQEREREKLFF,TGTGCCAGCAGCCAAGAAAGGGAGCGTGAAAAACTGTTTTTT
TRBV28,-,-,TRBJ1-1,CASSFLGPDRLNTEAFF,TGTGCCAGCAGTTTCTTAGGCCCGGACAGATTGAACACTGAAGCTTTCTTT
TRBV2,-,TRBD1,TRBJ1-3,CASGLGTGNSGNTIYF,TGTGCCAGCGGCCTCGGGACAGGAAACTCTGGAAACACCATATATTTT
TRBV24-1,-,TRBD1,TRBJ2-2,CATSDLTGGKAGELFF,TGTGCCACCAGTGATTTGACAGGGGGAAAGGCCGGGGAGCTGTTTTTT
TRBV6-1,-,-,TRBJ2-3,CASSEQGHEAQYF,TGTGCCAGCAGTGAACAGGGCCATGAAGCGCAGTATTTT